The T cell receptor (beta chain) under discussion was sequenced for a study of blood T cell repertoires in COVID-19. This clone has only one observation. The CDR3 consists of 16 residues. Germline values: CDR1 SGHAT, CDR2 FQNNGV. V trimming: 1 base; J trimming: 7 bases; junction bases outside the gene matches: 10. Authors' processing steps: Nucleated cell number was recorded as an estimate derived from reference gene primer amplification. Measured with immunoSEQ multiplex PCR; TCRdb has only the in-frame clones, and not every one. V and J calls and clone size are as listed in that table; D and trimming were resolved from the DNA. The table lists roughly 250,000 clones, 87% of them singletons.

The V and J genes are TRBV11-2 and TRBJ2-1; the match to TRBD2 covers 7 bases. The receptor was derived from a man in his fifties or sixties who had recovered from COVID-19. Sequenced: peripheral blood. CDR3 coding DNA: TGTGCCAGCAGCTTAGCCGGGGGGTGGTACGGGAATGAGCAGTTCTTC. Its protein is CASSLAGGWYGNEQFF.